The 18 T cell receptor beta chains reported below all come from one sample, sequenced in a study of beta chain features in type 1 diabetes (dated 2018 in TCRdb). The protocol used for the library was the immunoSEQ multiplex PCR assay. The entire isolated RNA was reverse transcribed using the High Capacity cDNA Reverse Transcription Kit, and thus expressed TCRB transcripts were sequenced. What TCRdb holds here is the immuneACCESS table cut down to in-frame rearrangements. Part of the clones is not present; checked against another copy, under half of the missing clones reflect an unresolved V gene, and the others are unexplained. The sample contains about 360,000 clones, over 10% of them found a single time. The ten largest clones capture approximately 0.015% of the sample. Sequenced material: naive CD4+ T cells from blood. The cell subset or site label of this sample denotes: true naive CD4+ T cells. These receptors were obtained from a man between 18 and 29 years old in good health.

The chain has TRBV25-1 and TRBJ1-1; tentative D call: TRBD1 (6 bases). The CDR3 sequence is 15 residues long. V shed 2 bases and J shed 5 bases, with 15 bases lying between them. Germline CDR1 MGHDK, CDR2 SYGVNS. The CDR3 here is CASSERGRGGTEAFF. Written as DNA, the CDR3 is TGTGCCAGCAGTGAACGGGGCAGGGGCGGTACTGAAGCTTTCTTT.

The chain carries TRBV7-9 and TRBJ2-7; D not certain. There are 17 residues in the CDR3. From germline, CDR1 is SEHNR and CDR2 FQNEAQ (reference sequence). The V and J ends lost 0 bases and 1 base respectively, with 16 bases between them. The CDR3 here is CASSLAASRRGSYEQYF. The DNA for the CDR3 is TGTGCCAGCAGCTTAGCGGCTTCCCGGCGCGGTTCCTACGAGCAGTACTTC.

This clone was observed a handful of times. The V call is TRBV9, the J call TRBJ2-2; 9 bases map to TRBD2. With 0 bases clipped from V and 7 bases from J, the junction kept 7 bases outside the gene matches. The CDR3 runs to 16 residues. Germline CDR1 reads SGDLS; CDR2 reads YYNGEE. The CDR3 DNA is TGTGCCAGCAGCGTAGAGGCGGGGGGGGCCGGCGGGGAGCTGTTTTTT. This codes for CASSVEAGGAGGELFF.

This clone was detected only a few times. V and J are TRBV2 and TRBJ1-6; weak D call: TRBD1 (6 bases). CDR3 length equals 15 residues. Germline V lookup: CDR1 SNHLY, CDR2 FYNNEI. Between the trimmed V and J ends, which lost 6 bases and 7 bases, there was a span of 16 bases. DNA of the CDR3: TGTGCCAGCAGGTACCGGACAGAGGAAAATTCACCCCTCCACTTT. It translates to CASRYRTEENSPLHF.

The CDR3 is CASSPLLLAGSYNEQFF. The CDR3 DNA is TGTGCCAGCTCACCACTCCTACTAGCGGGCTCCTACAATGAGCAGTTCTTC. The chain is built from TRBV18 and TRBJ2-1; 9 nucleotides match TRBD2. Losses at the gene ends were 1 base for V and 0 bases for J; bases not matched to a gene: 4. This CDR3 has 17 residues. CDR1 is KGHSH and CDR2 is LQKENI in the germline V gene. Full variable domain (remainder filled in from reference TRBV18 and TRBJ2-1): NAGVMQNPRHLVRRRGQEARLRCSPMKGHSHVYWYRQLPEEGLKFMVYLQKENIIDESGMPKERFSAEFPKEGPSILRIQQVVRGDSAAYFCASSPLLLAGSYNEQFFGPGTRLTVL.

This clone appeared a few times. The chain employs TRBV15 and TRBJ2-7, with D possibly TRBD1 on 5 matching bases. This CDR3 has 17 residues. V dropped 0 bases and J dropped 2 bases, with 17 bases sitting between them. Germline V gene data show CDR1 as LNHNV and CDR2 as YYDKDF (reference sequence). The CDR3: CATSRDKVSGNPYEQYF. The CDR3 DNA reads TGTGCCACCAGCAGAGATAAGGTTTCAGGGAACCCCTACGAGCAGTACTTC. The complete variable domain, with remaining parts taken from reference TRBV15 and TRBJ2-7, reads DAMVIQNPRYQVTQFGKPVTLSCSQTLNHNVMYWYQQKSSQAPKLLFHYYDKDFNNEADTPDNFQSRRPNTSFCFLDIRSPGLGDTAMYLCATSRDKVSGNPYEQYFGPGTRLTVT.

This clone occurred a few times. V gene TRBV10-3 combines with J gene TRBJ2-5; tentative D call: TRBD1 (5 bases). The CDR3 loop spans 15 amino acids. V lost 0 bases and J lost 4, with 12 bases in between. Germline loops: CDR1 ENHRY, CDR2 SYGVKD. CDR3 in amino acids: CAISESTRDRETQYF. The CDR3, as DNA: TGTGCCATCAGTGAGTCGACTCGAGACAGAGAGACCCAGTACTTC.

The chain links TRBV5-1 to TRBJ2-2; 12 bases align to TRBD2. Per the germline V gene, CDR1 is SGHRS and CDR2 is YFSETQ. The ends lost 1 base at V and 1 base at J; junction bases unmatched: 11. The CDR3 is 20 amino acids. CDR3: CASSLPLTSGSGWNTGELFF. In DNA, the CDR3 is TGCGCCAGCAGCTTGCCCTTGACTAGCGGGAGTGGTTGGAACACCGGGGAGCTGTTTTTT. Full variable domain (rest looked up from reference TRBV5-1 and TRBJ2-2): KAGVTQTPRYLIKTRGQQVTLSCSPISGHRSVSWYQQTPGQGLQFLFEYFSETQRNKGNFPGRFSGRQFSNSRSEMNVSTLELGDSALYLCASSLPLTSGSGWNTGELFFGEGSRLTVL.

The chain recombines TRBV7-9 with TRBJ2-7; TRBD2 agrees at 14 bases. Germline V gene lookup returns CDR1 SEHNR and CDR2 FQNEAQ (reference sequence). The CDR3 extends over 14 amino acids. V dropped 5 bases and J dropped 4; count of bases not matched to a gene: 1. The DNA for the CDR3 is TGTGCCAGCAGCCGGACTAGCGGGAGGTACGAGCAGTACTTC. It yields the protein CASSRTSGRYEQYF.

This chain uses TRBV29-1 with TRBJ2-7; 9 bases are shared with TRBD2. The germline V gene has CDR1 SQVTM and CDR2 ANQGSEA. The CDR3 runs 15 residues. The J segment lost 1 base and the V segment lost 0 bases, leaving 4 bases of the junction unmatched. The CDR3 nucleotides are TGCAGCGTTGAAGATGGGCTAGCGGGGTCCTACGAGCAGTACTTC. It yields the protein CSVEDGLAGSYEQYF.

This clone was seen only a few times. The gene calls are TRBV28 and TRBJ2-1; weak D call: TRBD1 (7 bases). Germline V CDR1 and CDR2: MDHEN, SYDVKM. V lost 2 bases and J 9 bases, leaving 11 bases between the germline ends. The CDR3 is 13 residues long. CDR3 sequence: CASSLPRGVEQFF. CDR3 nucleotide sequence: TGTGCCAGCAGTTTACCCAGGGGGGTTGAGCAGTTCTTC.

The chain combines TRBV29-1 with TRBJ2-3; 9 positions agree with TRBD2. CDR1 and CDR2 (germline): SQVTM, ANQGSEA. The CDR3 totals 18 residues. The ends lost 1 base at V and 2 bases at J; junction bases unmatched: 13. Here the CDR3 DNA reads TGCAGCGTTGAAGTCCCCGGCAGACTAGCGGATTACACAGATACGCAGTATTTT. This translates into CSVEVPGRLADYTDTQYF.

This clone turned up a few times. The V gene is TRBV5-8, the J gene TRBJ2-5; 7 bases are a match to TRBD2. Germline V CDR1 and CDR2: SGHTS, YDEGEE. V dropped 7 bases and J dropped 5; count of bases not matched to a gene: 8. This CDR3 has 13 amino acids. As DNA, the CDR3 is TGTGCCAGCCTCGAGCGGGGAGTGGAGACCCAGTACTTC. Translated, it gives CASLERGVETQYF.

The genes are TRBV19 and TRBJ2-3, with TRBD1 matching 8 bases. The CDR3 has 16 residues. Germline trimming cut 6 bases from V and 2 bases from J; bases unmatched to any gene: 10. Germline values: CDR1 LNHDA, CDR2 SQIVND (reference sequence). The CDR3 here is CASRKVVTGVTDTQYF. The CDR3 DNA follows: TGTGCCAGTAGGAAAGTTGTGACAGGGGTCACAGATACGCAGTATTTT.

A few counts support this clone. The rearrangement uses TRBV4-3 and TRBJ2-6; D perhaps matches TRBD2 (5 bases). CDR1 is LGHNA, CDR2 YSLEER, per germline. The CDR3 length is 16 residues. V was cut by 1 base and J by 4 bases, with 11 bases left in between. The chain's CDR3 is CASSQGGREGANVLTF. The CDR3 DNA reads as TGCGCCAGCAGCCAAGGAGGGCGAGAAGGGGCCAACGTCCTGACTTTC.

The CDR3 loop reads CASSPTGGTDTQYF. For the CDR3, the DNA is TGCGCCAGCAGCCCCACCGGAGGGACAGATACGCAGTATTTT. The chain recombines TRBV5-1 with TRBJ2-3; perhaps TRBD2 as D (6 bases). V was shortened by 4 bases and J by 3 bases, with 12 bases between the two germline ends. This CDR3 has 14 residues. Looked up from germline, CDR1 is SGHRS and CDR2 is YFSETQ. Full variable domain (remainder filled in from reference TRBV5-1 and TRBJ2-3): KAGVTQTPRYLIKTRGQQVTLSCSPISGHRSVSWYQQTPGQGLQFLFEYFSETQRNKGNFPGRFSGRQFSNSRSEMNVSTLELGDSALYLCASSPTGGTDTQYFGPGTRLTVL.

Points on this clone: Other DNA sequences in the sample encode the same CDR3. The chain is built from TRBV18 and TRBJ1-5; D not resolved. Germline V lookup: CDR1 KGHSH, CDR2 LQKENI. The CDR3 runs to 13 residues. V shed 2 bases and J shed 5 bases, with 7 bases lying between them. CDR3 coding DNA: TGTGCCAGCTCACCAGGAGAGGATCAGCCCCAGCATTTT. Protein product: CASSPGEDQPQHF.

The chain is built from TRBV7-3 and TRBJ1-2, with 8 bases identical to TRBD1. Losses at the gene ends were 5 bases for V and 8 bases for J; bases not matched to a gene: 10. Per germline, CDR1 SGHTA and CDR2 FQGTGA. This CDR3 has 14 residues. The CDR3 loop reads CASSLDRGRGGYTF. The DNA for the CDR3 is TGTGCCAGCAGCCTCGACAGGGGTAGGGGCGGCTACACCTTC. Using reference TRBV7-3 and TRBJ1-2 for the parts outside the CDR3, the full variable domain is GAGVSQTPSNKVTEKGKYVELRCDPISGHTALYWYRQSLGQGPEFLIYFQGTGAADDSGLPNDRFFAVRPEGSVSTLKIQRTERGDSAVYLCASSLDRGRGGYTFGSGTRLTVV.